This TCR beta chain was captured by sequencing in a study of radiation and T cells in renal cell carcinoma. Broader study findings: From baseline, blood top tumor clonotypes peaked at 2 weeks post-radiation.

Data came from immunoSEQ multiplex PCR; TCRdb stores just in-frame clones and leaves some out. The sample includes 110,000 to 150,000 clones, about 88% of them seen just once. Time point denoted: baseline pretreatment blood. The treatment: 15 Gy SBRT to primary tumor, nephrectomy 4 weeks later. The tumor was a clear cell renal cell carcinoma. Worth noting for this clone: The antigen is unknown.

Germline CDR1 reads SGHRS; CDR2 reads YFSETQ. The CDR3 extends over 14 amino acids. Unmatched junction bases numbered 8, after V lost 4 bases and J lost 8 bases. The sequence was collected from a woman aged 50 to 60 with renal cell carcinoma. The source was blood, collected from a patient whose treatment included radiotherapy and nephrectomy. The rearrangement links TRBV5-1 to TRBJ1-4, with 7 nucleotides matching TRBD1. This CDR3 is CASSPGTVGEKLFF. The CDR3 DNA follows: TGCGCCAGCAGCCCAGGGACAGTGGGGGAAAAACTGTTTTTT.